This T cell receptor beta chain is from a study of radiotherapy plus CTLA-4 blockade in lung cancer. Study as a whole: For about 18% of patients, objective responses occurred, and about 30% had disease control. Study results and limitations: How blood T cell clones changed early, along with interferon-beta, reportedly forecast response best. After treatment with radiotherapy plus ipilimumab, TCR clones that came from the tumor expanded in blood.

Alongside CTLA-4 blockade with ipilimumab, patients with chemo-refractory metastatic non-small-cell lung cancer received focal radiation. The CDR3 totals 12 residues. Trimming pared 5 bases from V and 8 bases from J, leaving 12 bases between. CDR1 is MDHEN, CDR2 SYDVKM, per germline. As for this clone: Antigen: not known.

TCRdb keeps only in-frame clones here, not all; method: immunoSEQ multiplex PCR. There are 43,000 or so clones in the sample; roughly 76% occur only once, and 3.5% lies in the top ten. This sequence joins TRBV28 and TRBJ1-2; TRBD1 is a possible D gene (6 bases). Here the sequenced sample was peripheral blood, taken from a patient treated with radiotherapy plus ipilimumab. This clonotype was obtained from a human donor with non-small cell lung cancer who had a complete response to radiotherapy plus ipilimumab. The CDR3, as DNA: TGTGCCAGCAGTCCACAGGGATGGGGCTACACCTTC. Encoded protein: CASSPQGWGYTF.